This TCR beta chain came from a study of beta chain features in type 1 diabetes. Study-wide findings and caveats: It was not settled here whether HLA type affects TCRB rearrangement. There was a moderate but significant shortening of TCRB CDR3s in all four CD4+ subsets of Type 1 diabetes patients.

This clone turned up a few times. Its specificity is unknown. Via CD45RO/CCR7/CD25/CD127/CD95/CD27, cells of the CD4+ naive, central memory, regulatory and stem cell-like memory subsets were sorted. The isolated RNA, all of it, was reverse transcribed, so expressed TCRB transcripts were what got sequenced. The method was immunoSEQ multiplex PCR; TCRdb's version includes in-frame clones alone and lacks a portion of them. Here the sample spans more than 120,000 clones, roughly an eighth being singletons. Sequencing was done on a sample of central memory CD4+ T cells from blood. The clonotype comes from a man younger than 35 with type 1 diabetes.

This chain's CDR3 is CSTSQGWNTEAFF. CDR3 coding DNA: TGCAGCACCTCACAGGGTTGGAACACTGAAGCTTTCTTT. This chain links TRBV29-1 with TRBJ1-1; D might be TRBD1 (6 bases). Germline values: CDR1 SQVTM, CDR2 ANQGSEA. V was pared by 8 bases and J by 1 base, with 14 bases between. The CDR3 has 13 amino acids.